This is a list of T cell receptor beta chains from one sample in a study of vaccination and CD4 T cells after COVID-19. These receptors lack a known antigen. TCRdb reprocessed the PCR reads with MiXCR, giving one entry per CDR3 protein. The profile shows 9,500 to 15,000 distinct CDR3 sequences, 60% of them singletons. The sequenced sample consisted of CD4+ T cells from blood, cultured in vitro. The receptors shown here come from a human donor who had recovered from COVID-19. CDR3s leave out the opening cysteine and the closing phenylalanine or tryptophan.

j_call v_call cdr3_length cdr3_aa
TRBJ1-5 TRBV12-3/TRBV12-4 12 ASSFRGDNQPQH
TRBJ2-2 TRBV29-1 17 SVETFPGLAGVESGELF
TRBJ2-7 TRBV15 13 ATSRNPGLAYEQY
TRBJ2-2 TRBV7-9 11 ASSLRDVGELF
TRBJ2-7 TRBV20-1 13 SARDPGESGYEQY
TRBJ2-3 TRBV5-4 11 ASSSKAGDTQY
TRBJ2-3 TRBV5-4 13 ASSLEYGRTDTQY
TRBJ1-6 TRBV11-2 12 ASSAYTGNSPLH
TRBJ2-2 TRBV14 14 ASSQVRTANTGELF
TRBJ1-2 TRBV19 12 ASSYLDRAYGYT
TRBJ2-2 TRBV19 9 ASQGAGELF
TRBJ2-3 TRBV20-1 14 SARDNSRGLSDTQY
TRBJ2-1 TRBV20-1 12 SAAGTQDVGEQF
TRBJ1-2 TRBV5-1 12 ASSWTGANYGYT
TRBJ2-3 TRBV7-2 14 ASSPRTSGRTDTQY
TRBJ2-2 TRBV7-9 16 ASSLGPSSGSGAGELF
TRBJ1-2 TRBV11-2 11 ASQPGEDYGYT
TRBJ2-7 TRBV11-2 14 ASSSGGLAGDYEQY
TRBJ2-7 TRBV7-2 14 ASSRTSGSGAYEQY
TRBJ2-4 TRBV4-2 13 ASSQGDRTKNIQY
TRBJ2-5 TRBV5-8 13 ASSHGLAQQETQY
TRBJ2-3 TRBV6-2/TRBV6-3 14 ASRDSGLPSTDTQY
TRBJ1-6 TRBV20-1 17 SARERRQGLLGPDSPLH
TRBJ2-3 TRBV6-1 15 ASSLAGGPGGGYTQY
TRBJ2-2 TRBV20-1 11 SASGLNTGELF
TRBJ2-3 TRBV20-1 15 SARDYAGESGTDTQY
TRBJ1-2 TRBV7-2 14 ASSLVGGAPLYGYT
TRBJ1-5 TRBV10-3 12 AISVTGVNQPQH
TRBJ2-2 TRBV20-1 14 SARVKGGENTGELF
TRBJ2-1 TRBV6-1 15 ASSRKTRDYGANEQF
TRBJ2-3 TRBV12-3/TRBV12-4 11 ASRAGGTNTQY
TRBJ1-6 TRBV27 13 ASSQRGDKGSPLH
TRBJ2-7 TRBV7-6 17 ASSLAPKGSRTRFHEQY
TRBJ2-1 TRBV28 12 ASSPLGGGIEQF
TRBJ2-7 TRBV30 15 AWSVSRSSGMSYEQY
TRBJ2-1 TRBV20-1 13 SASTSGRFNNEQF
TRBJ1-2 TRBV20-1 12 SAKRDREGYGYT
TRBJ2-1 TRBV19 11 ASSIRLRGEQF
TRBJ1-5 TRBV5-8 12 ASSLDSSRKPQH
TRBJ2-3 TRBV15 13 ATTPSGTSTDTQY
TRBJ1-1 TRBV2 11 ASRIRGVTEAF
TRBJ2-7 TRBV18 11 ASSLTETEEQY
TRBJ2-3 TRBV20-1 14 SARPRGLVFPDTQY
TRBJ1-2 TRBV7-2 13 ASSLGRGRNYGYT
TRBJ1-6 TRBV7-9 12 ASSPGTVNSPLH
TRBJ2-5 TRBV10-3 13 AISDSGTAGETQY
TRBJ2-5 TRBV20-1 12 SARPGLAGAAQY
TRBJ1-2 TRBV5-1 15 ASSLGSGQGSRYGYT
TRBJ1-2 TRBV28 15 ASRKPPGTGPNYGYT
TRBJ1-2 TRBV11-2 13 ASSLDPATTYGYT
TRBJ2-5 TRBV15 11 ATSRDPAETQY
TRBJ2-7 TRBV6-4 12 ASSREAISYEQY
TRBJ2-7 TRBV28 12 ASTVLGGDPEQY
TRBJ1-5 TRBV27 13 ASSSTQGVSKPQH
TRBJ2-3 TRBV11-1 14 ASSLRSGGAADTQY